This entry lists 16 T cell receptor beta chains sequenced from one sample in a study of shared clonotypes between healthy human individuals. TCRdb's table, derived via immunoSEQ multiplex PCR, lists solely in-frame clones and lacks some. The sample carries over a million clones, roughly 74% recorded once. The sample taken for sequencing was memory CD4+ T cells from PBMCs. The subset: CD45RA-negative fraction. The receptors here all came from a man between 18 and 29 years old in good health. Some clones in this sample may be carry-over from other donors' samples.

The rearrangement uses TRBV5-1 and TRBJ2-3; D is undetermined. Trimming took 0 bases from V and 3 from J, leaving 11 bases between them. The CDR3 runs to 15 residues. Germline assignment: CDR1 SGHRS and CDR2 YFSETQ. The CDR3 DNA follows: TGCGCCAGCAGCTTGGCTAGGGTACGGACAGATACGCAGTATTTT. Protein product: CASSLARVRTDTQYF.

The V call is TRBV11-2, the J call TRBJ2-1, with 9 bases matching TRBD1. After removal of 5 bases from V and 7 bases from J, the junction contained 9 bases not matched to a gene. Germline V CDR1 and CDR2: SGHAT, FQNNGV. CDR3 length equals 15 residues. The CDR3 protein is CASSARDRVGNEQFF. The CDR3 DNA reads TGTGCCAGCAGCGCCCGGGACAGGGTAGGTAATGAGCAGTTCTTC. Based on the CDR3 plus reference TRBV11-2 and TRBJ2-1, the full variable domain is EAGVAQSPRYKIIEKRQSVAFWCNPISGHATLYWYQQILGQGPKLLIQFQNNGVVDDSQLPKDRFSAERLKGVDSTLKIQPAKLEDSAVYLCASSARDRVGNEQFFGPGTRLTVL.

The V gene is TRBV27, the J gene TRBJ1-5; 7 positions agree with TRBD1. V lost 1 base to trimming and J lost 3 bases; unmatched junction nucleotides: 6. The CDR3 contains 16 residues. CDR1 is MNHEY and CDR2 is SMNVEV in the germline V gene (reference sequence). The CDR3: CASSLFPGQANQPQHF. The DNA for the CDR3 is TGTGCCAGCAGTTTATTTCCTGGACAGGCCAATCAGCCCCAGCATTTT.

CDR3 DNA: TGTGCCAGCAGGGAGGACAGGGGTTACTCTGGGGCCAACGTCCTGACTTTC. Translated, it gives CASREDRGYSGANVLTF. This chain links TRBV2 with TRBJ2-6, with 9 bases that match TRBD1. This CDR3 has 17 amino acids. Germline CDR1 reads SNHLY; CDR2 reads FYNNEI. Trimming removed 6 bases from V and 0 bases from J; junction bases left unmatched: 6.

CDR3 region: CASSLLAGTGELFF. The DNA of the CDR3 is TGTGCCAGCAGCTTACTAGCGGGCACCGGGGAGCTGTTTTTT. The chain couples TRBV7-9 to TRBJ2-2, with 8 positions matching TRBD2. The CDR3 consists of 14 residues. V gave up 2 bases and J gave up 4 bases; unmatched junction bases: 0. The germline V gene encodes CDR1 SEHNR and CDR2 FQNEAQ (reference sequence).

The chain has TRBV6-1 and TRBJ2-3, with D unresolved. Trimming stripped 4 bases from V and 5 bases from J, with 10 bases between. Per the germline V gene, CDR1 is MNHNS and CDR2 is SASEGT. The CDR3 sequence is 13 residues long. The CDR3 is CASSVRTGDTQYF. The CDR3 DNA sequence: TGTGCCAGCAGTGTACGGACGGGAGATACGCAGTATTTT.

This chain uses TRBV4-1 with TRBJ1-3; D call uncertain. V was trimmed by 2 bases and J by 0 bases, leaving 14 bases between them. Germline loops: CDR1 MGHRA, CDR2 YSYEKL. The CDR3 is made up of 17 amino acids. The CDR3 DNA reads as TGCGCCAGCAGCCAACAAAGTCCCGCCTCCTCTGGAAACACCATATATTTT. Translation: CASSQQSPASSGNTIYF.

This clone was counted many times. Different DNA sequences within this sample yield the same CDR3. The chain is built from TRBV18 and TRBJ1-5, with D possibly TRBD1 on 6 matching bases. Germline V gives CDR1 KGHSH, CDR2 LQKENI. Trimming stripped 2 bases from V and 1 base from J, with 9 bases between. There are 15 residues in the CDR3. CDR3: CASSPGRGSNQPQHF. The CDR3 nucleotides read TGTGCCAGCTCACCAGGCAGGGGCAGCAATCAGCCCCAGCATTTT.

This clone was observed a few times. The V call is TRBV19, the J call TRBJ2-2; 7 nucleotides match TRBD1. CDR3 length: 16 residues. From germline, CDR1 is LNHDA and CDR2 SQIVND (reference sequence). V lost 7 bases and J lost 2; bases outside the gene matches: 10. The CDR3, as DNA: TGTGCCAGTAAAAGGTTGGGACAGACTAACACCGGGGAGCTGTTTTTT. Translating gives CASKRLGQTNTGELFF.

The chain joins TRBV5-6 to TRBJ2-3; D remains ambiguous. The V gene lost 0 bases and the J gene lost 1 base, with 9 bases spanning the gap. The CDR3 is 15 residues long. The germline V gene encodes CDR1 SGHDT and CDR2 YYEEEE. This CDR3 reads CASSLGLIRTDTQYF. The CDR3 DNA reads TGTGCCAGCAGCTTGGGTTTAATCCGCACAGATACGCAGTATTTT.

CDR3 coding DNA: TGTGCCAGCAGTTGGTACGGGGGCGGTCAGCCCCAGCATTTT. Amino acid sequence: CASSWYGGGQPQHF. The chain joins TRBV28 to TRBJ1-5; possibly TRBD1 for D (6 bases). Germline CDR1 is MDHEN and CDR2 is SYDVKM. This CDR3 spans 14 amino acids. V was shortened by 4 bases and J by 6 bases, with 13 bases between the two germline ends.

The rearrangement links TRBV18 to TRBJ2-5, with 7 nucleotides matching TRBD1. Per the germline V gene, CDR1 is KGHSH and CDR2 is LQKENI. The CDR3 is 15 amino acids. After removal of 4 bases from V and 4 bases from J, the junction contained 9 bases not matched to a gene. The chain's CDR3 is CASSLRQGSGETQYF. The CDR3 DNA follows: TGTGCCAGCTCACTCCGACAGGGTAGTGGAGAGACCCAGTACTTC.

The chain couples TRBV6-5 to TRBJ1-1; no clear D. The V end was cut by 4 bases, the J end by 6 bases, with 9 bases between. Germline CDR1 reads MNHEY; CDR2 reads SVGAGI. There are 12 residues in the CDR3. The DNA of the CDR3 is TGTGCCAGCAGTTCCCCGTGGGCTGAAGCTTTCTTT. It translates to CASSSPWAEAFF.

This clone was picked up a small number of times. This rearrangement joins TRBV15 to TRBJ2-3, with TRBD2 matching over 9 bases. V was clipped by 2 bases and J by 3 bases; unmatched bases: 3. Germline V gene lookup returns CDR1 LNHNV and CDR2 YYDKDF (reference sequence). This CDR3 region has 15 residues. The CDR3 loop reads CATSRTAGGTDTQYF. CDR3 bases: TGTGCCACCAGCAGAACAGCGGGAGGTACAGATACGCAGTATTTT.

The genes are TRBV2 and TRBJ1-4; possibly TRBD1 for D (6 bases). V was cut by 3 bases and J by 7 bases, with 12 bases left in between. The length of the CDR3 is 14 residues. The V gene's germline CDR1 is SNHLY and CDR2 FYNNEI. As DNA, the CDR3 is TGTGCCAGCAGTGACGGGGGGCTAAGTGAAAAACTGTTTTTT. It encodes CASSDGGLSEKLFF.

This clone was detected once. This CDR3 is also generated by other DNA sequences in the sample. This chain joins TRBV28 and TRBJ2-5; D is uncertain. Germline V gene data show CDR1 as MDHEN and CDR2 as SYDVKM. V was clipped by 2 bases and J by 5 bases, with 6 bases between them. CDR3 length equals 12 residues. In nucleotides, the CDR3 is TGTGCCAGCAGTTTAAATCGGGAGACCCAGTACTTC. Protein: CASSLNRETQYF. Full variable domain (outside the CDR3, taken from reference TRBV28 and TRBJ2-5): DVKVTQSSRYLVKRTGEKVFLECVQDMDHENMFWYRQDPGLGLRLIYFSYDVKMKEKGDIPEGYSVSREKKERFSLILESASTNQTSMYLCASSLNRETQYFGPGTRLLVL.